The T cell receptor (beta chain) described here comes from a study of blood T cell repertoires in COVID-19. The assay was immunoSEQ multiplex PCR, and TCRdb's table has in-frame clones only and misses some. This table has 250,000 to 350,000 clones, roughly 90% appearing once. The CDR3 runs to 16 residues. CDR1 and CDR2 (germline): MNHEY, SVGEGT. J was trimmed by 7 bases and V by 6 bases; bases with no gene match: 14. The V gene is TRBV6-2 or TRBV6-3, the J gene TRBJ2-1; 8 bases are shared with TRBD2. The sequence came from a woman aged 50 to 60 who had recovered from COVID-19. Sequenced material: peripheral blood. Written as DNA, the CDR3 is TGTGCCAGCAGCCTGGACAGTGCGGGGGGTTCAAATGAGCAGTTCTTC. Encoded protein: CASSLDSAGGSNEQFF.